These T cell receptor beta chains were read from a single sample in a study of early T cells in non-severe SARS-CoV-2 infection. TCRdb re-called the 5' RACE reads through MiXCR, storing one row per CDR3 protein. The sample holds about 69,000 distinct CDR3 sequences; roughly an eighth are singletons and the top ten take about 14%. Sequencing was performed on whole blood. These receptors were collected from an adult who was a healthcare worker with PCR-confirmed SARS-CoV-2 infection or an uninfected control (not recorded which). The CDR3 runs from the conserved cysteine through the conserved F or W. D genes are given only for firm matches. Rows give clone size only sometimes, using once, few, many, or a class for an expanded clone.

clone size	CDR3 length	V gene	D gene	J gene	CDR3 protein	CDR3 DNA
.	12	TRBV5-6	.	TRBJ2-1	CASSLITNEQFF	TGTGCCAGCAGCTTGATTACCAATGAGCAGTTCTTC
few	14	TRBV7-9	.	TRBJ1-2	CASSSYRVSYGYTF	TGTGCCAGCAGCTCATACAGGGTGAGCTATGGCTACACCTTC
.	14	TRBV19	.	TRBJ2-1	CASSSEWAFNEQFF	TGTGCCAGTAGTTCCGAATGGGCATTTAATGAGCAGTTCTTC
few	15	TRBV4-3	TRBD1	TRBJ2-2	CASSHPGQGTGELFF	TGCGCCAGCAGCCATCCGGGACAGGGGACCGGGGAGCTGTTTTTT
.	15	TRBV20-1	TRBD2	TRBJ2-1	CSASGGISPYNEQFF	TGCAGTGCTAGCGGGGGGATCAGTCCCTACAATGAGCAGTTCTTC
once	13	TRBV20-1	.	TRBJ1-1	CSAEGHRGAEAFF	TGCAGTGCTGAGGGACATCGGGGAGCTGAAGCTTTCTTT
.	14	TRBV7-3	.	TRBJ2-2	CASSLIPSTGELFF	TGTGCCAGCAGCTTAATTCCTAGTACCGGGGAGCTGTTTTTT
.	13	TRBV16	.	TRBJ2-1	CASTASSYNEQFF	TGTGCCAGCACCGCAAGCTCCTACAATGAGCAGTTCTTC
.	14	TRBV11-2	TRBD1	TRBJ2-7	CASSTGTANYEQYF	TGTGCCAGCAGCACCGGGACAGCCAACTACGAGCAGTACTTC
.	18	TRBV9	.	TRBJ2-3	CASSVASGKGILADTQYF	TGTGCCAGCAGCGTAGCTTCAGGGAAGGGGATTTTGGCAGATACGCAGTATTTT
many	15	TRBV20-1	.	TRBJ1-2	CSARDGTPKMRGYTF	TGCAGTGCTAGAGACGGGACCCCCAAAATGAGGGGCTACACCTTC
.	15	TRBV20-1	.	TRBJ2-2	CSAKMGNLNTGELFF	TGCAGTGCTAAGATGGGAAATTTGAACACCGGGGAGCTGTTTTTT
many	15	TRBV6-6	TRBD1	TRBJ1-1	CASSLLQGARTEAFF	TGTGCCAGCAGTTTATTACAGGGGGCAAGGACTGAAGCTTTCTTT
.	15	TRBV5-1	.	TRBJ2-1	CASSEGRFGGEEQFF	TGCGCCAGCAGCGAGGGTCGGTTTGGAGGCGAAGAGCAGTTCTTC
many	16	TRBV7-2	.	TRBJ2-3	CASSQGGGFFTDTQYF	TGTGCCAGCAGCCAGGGGGGGGGCTTCTTCACAGATACGCAGTATTTT
many	21	TRBV5-1	.	TRBJ2-5	CASSLRSTPLASVVLAETQYF	TGCGCCAGCAGCTTGAGGTCGACCCCACTAGCTTCCGTTGTGTTAGCGGAGACCCAGTACTTC
.	14	TRBV6-2/TRBV6-3	.	TRBJ2-3	CASSYGADTDTQYF	TGTGCCAGCAGTTACGGAGCGGACACAGATACGCAGTATTTT
many	13	TRBV6-6	.	TRBJ1-4	CASSRGINEKLFF	TGTGCCAGCAGTCGGGGTATTAATGAAAAACTGTTTTTT
few	15	TRBV9	TRBD1	TRBJ2-1	CASSGQGAVGNEQFF	TGTGCCAGCAGCGGACAGGGGGCGGTCGGTAATGAGCAGTTCTTC
.	14	TRBV3-1	.	TRBJ2-3	CASSPGASTDTQYF	TGTGCCAGCAGCCCGGGGGCGAGCACAGATACGCAGTATTTT
few	15	TRBV9	TRBD1	TRBJ1-2	CASSVETGGNYGYTF	TGTGCCAGCAGCGTAGAAACAGGGGGCAACTATGGCTACACCTTC
.	14	TRBV2	.	TRBJ1-1	CASTFPREYTEAFF	TGTGCCAGCACTTTCCCCAGGGAGTACACTGAAGCTTTCTTT
few	14	TRBV2	.	TRBJ1-5	CASSEFRSNQPQHF	TGTGCCAGCAGTGAATTCCGTAGCAATCAGCCCCAGCATTTT
many	14	TRBV4-2	TRBD1	TRBJ1-4	CASSQGGTDEKLFF	TGTGCCAGCAGCCAAGGAGGGACAGACGAAAAACTGTTTTTT
.	13	TRBV29-1	TRBD1	TRBJ1-1	CSVVGQGYTEAFF	TGCAGCGTGGTAGGACAGGGGTACACTGAAGCTTTCTTT
few	16	TRBV12-3/TRBV12-4	.	TRBJ1-4	CASRTGGSGRNEKLFF	TGTGCCAGCAGGACCGGCGGTTCAGGGAGAAATGAAAAACTGTTTTTT
few	13	TRBV16	.	TRBJ1-1	CASSQLRNTEAFF	TGTGCCAGCAGCCAACTCAGGAACACTGAAGCTTTCTTT
few	14	TRBV7-2	.	TRBJ1-1	CASSLATRNTEAFF	TGTGCCAGCAGCTTAGCGACAAGGAACACTGAAGCTTTCTTT
.	16	TRBV5-6	TRBD1	TRBJ2-3	CASSFGLQGATDTQYF	TGTGCCAGCAGCTTCGGATTGCAGGGGGCAACAGATACGCAGTATTTT
.	11	TRBV28	.	TRBJ1-5	CASSNHQPQHF	TGTGCCAGCAGTAACCATCAGCCCCAGCATTTT
few	15	TRBV6-5	TRBD1	TRBJ1-2	CASTQGIQGAHGYTF	TGTGCCAGCACCCAAGGAATCCAGGGGGCCCATGGCTACACCTTC
many	13	TRBV6-5	.	TRBJ1-2	CASTRDLNYGYTF	TGTGCCAGCACCCGGGACCTCAACTATGGCTACACCTTC
.	15	TRBV18	.	TRBJ2-7	CASSPGGRSSYEQYF	TGTGCCAGCTCACCTGGGGGAAGGTCCTCCTACGAGCAGTACTTC
.	14	TRBV19	.	TRBJ2-3	CASSIDLGTDTQYF	TGTGCCAGTAGTATAGATCTAGGGACAGATACGCAGTATTTT
.	18	TRBV6-2/TRBV6-3	.	TRBJ1-2	CASSDDSPGTLGLYGYTF	TGTGCCAGCAGTGATGACTCCCCAGGAACCCTAGGGCTTTATGGCTACACCTTC
many	13	TRBV5-1	.	TRBJ1-4	CASRVATNEKLFF	TGCGCCAGCCGAGTTGCAACTAATGAAAAACTGTTTTTT
.	13	TRBV6-1	.	TRBJ2-3	CASSEQRRDTQYF	TGTGCCAGCAGTGAACAAAGGAGAGATACGCAGTATTTT
.	12	TRBV28	.	TRBJ1-3	CASCRPGNTIYF	TGTGCCAGCTGCCGACCTGGAAACACCATATATTTT
few	17	TRBV20-1	TRBD2	TRBJ2-3	CSAQRGLAGGMADTQYF	TGCAGTGCCCAGAGAGGACTAGCGGGGGGGATGGCGGATACGCAGTATTTT
many	13	TRBV29-1	.	TRBJ1-5	CSVLDNEGQPQHF	TGCAGCGTTTTGGACAATGAGGGTCAGCCCCAGCATTTT
many	17	TRBV11-2	TRBD1	TRBJ1-2	CASSFRRGQGAEGGYTF	TGTGCCAGCAGCTTTCGGAGGGGACAGGGTGCGGAAGGAGGCTACACCTTC
few	14	TRBV11-3	.	TRBJ2-2	CASRAQGEAGELFF	TGTGCCAGCAGGGCCCAGGGTGAAGCCGGGGAGCTGTTTTTT
many	11	TRBV7-2	.	TRBJ2-1	CASSQNNEQFF	TGTGCCAGCAGCCAAAACAATGAGCAGTTCTTC
.	15	TRBV6-5	.	TRBJ2-7	CASSYSWGWPYEQYF	TGTGCCAGCAGTTACTCCTGGGGGTGGCCCTACGAGCAGTACTTC
.	14	TRBV28	.	TRBJ1-6	CASGQGTMNSPLHF	TGTGCCAGCGGGCAGGGAACTATGAATTCACCCCTCCACTTT
.	15	TRBV6-2/TRBV6-3	TRBD1	TRBJ2-5	CASSHWTGYSETQYF	TGTGCCAGCAGCCATTGGACAGGGTATTCGGAGACCCAGTACTTC
few	13	TRBV6-5	TRBD1	TRBJ2-7	CASGDRPSYEQYF	TGTGCCAGCGGGGACAGGCCGTCCTACGAGCAGTACTTC
.	14	TRBV7-8	.	TRBJ2-2	CASSLNTLAGELFF	TGTGCCAGCAGCTTAAACACATTAGCCGGGGAGCTGTTTTTT
.	13	TRBV29-1	.	TRBJ1-1	CSGSRGENTEAFF	TGCAGCGGATCAAGGGGGGAGAACACTGAAGCTTTCTTT
once	15	TRBV30	.	TRBJ2-2	CAWSPGLEGGGELFF	TGTGCCTGGAGTCCTGGACTTGAGGGGGGCGGGGAGCTGTTTTTT
many	15	TRBV20-1	.	TRBJ2-2	CSARRAIGGTGELFF	TGCAGTGCAAGAAGGGCCATCGGGGGCACCGGGGAGCTGTTTTTT
few	15	TRBV28	TRBD1	TRBJ2-3	CASSSNRGSTDTQYF	TGTGCCAGCTCCAGCAACAGGGGATCCACAGATACGCAGTATTTT
few	15	TRBV10-1	.	TRBJ2-1	CASSSGRGAINEQFF	TGCGCCAGCAGTTCTGGGCGAGGGGCTATCAATGAGCAGTTCTTC